What follows are 5 T cell receptor beta chains derived from one specimen sequenced in a study of identical twins. Each CDR3 protein gets one entry after TCRdb re-called the 5' RACE reads with MiXCR. The sample gives just under 650,000 distinct CDR3 sequences, under 8.5% of which show up once; around 1.6% is in the top ten. The sample was also linked to a second study, of yellow fever vaccine responses in identical twins.

Sequenced: PBMCs. The source is a woman in her late teens or twenties in good health.

The rearrangement links TRBV12-3 or TRBV12-4 to TRBJ2-6; D is undetermined. The CDR3 covers 15 residues. Trimming cost V 3 bases and J 2 bases, with 8 bases left between them. This chain's CDR3 is CASSFLQAGANVLTF. The CDR3 DNA reads as TGTGCCAGCAGTTTTCTCCAGGCTGGGGCCAACGTCCTGACTTTC.

V usage is TRBV4-1 and J usage is TRBJ1-1, with TRBD1 matching 7 bases. The germline CDR1 and CDR2 sequences are MGHRA and YSYEKL. After removal of 0 bases from V and 5 bases from J, the junction contained 9 bases not matched to a gene. The CDR3 loop spans 16 amino acids. The CDR3 DNA reads TGCGCCAGCAGCCAAGACCTCAGGGGGTTGGAGACTGAAGCTTTCTTT. Amino acid sequence: CASSQDLRGLETEAFF.

This chain connects TRBV10-3 to TRBJ2-1, with TRBD1 matching 7 bases. V was clipped by 10 bases and J by 0 bases; unmatched bases: 3. The CDR3 is 13 residues long. CDR1 is ENHRY, CDR2 SYGVKD, per germline. As DNA, the CDR3 is TGTGCCACCGGGGACAGCTCCTACAATGAGCAGTTCTTC. This codes for CATGDSSYNEQFF.

This clonotype appeared many times. The chain carries TRBV12-3 or TRBV12-4 and TRBJ2-7, with D unclear. V was clipped by 3 bases and J by 0 bases, with 9 bases between them. This CDR3 region has 14 residues. CDR3 region: CASSFGGYSYEQYF. The CDR3 region has the DNA TGTGCCAGCAGTTTCGGCGGATACTCCTACGAGCAGTACTTC.

This clonotype occurred many times. This chain joins TRBV20-1 and TRBJ2-7; the match to TRBD1 covers 9 bases. Germline trimming cut 6 bases from V and 3 bases from J; bases unmatched to any gene: 6. Germline CDR1 DFQATT, CDR2 SNEGSKA (reference sequence). CDR3 length: 13 amino acids. CDR3 in DNA: TGCAGTGCCATCGGGACAGGGAGCTACGAGCAGTACGTC. This gives the protein CSAIGTGSYEQYV.